What follows are 27 T cell receptor beta chains derived from one specimen sequenced in a study of monozygotic twins with inflammatory bowel disease. TCRdb re-analyzed the 5' RACE reads; it lists each CDR3 protein once, without DNA. The sample data list 300,000 to 400,000 distinct CDR3 sequences. The sequenced sample was blood. The origin of the receptors is a human donor with ulcerative colitis or Crohn's disease, or a healthy co-twin of an affected twin (not recorded which).

The genes are TRBV7-9 and TRBJ2-7; TCRdb outputs TRBD1, but without DNA this stays unchecked. The CDR3 length is 14 residues. The germline gives CDR1 SEHNR, CDR2 FQNEAQ (reference sequence). This CDR3 is CASSHRDRAYEQYF.

The chain uses TRBV6-1 and TRBJ2-3; TCRdb proposes TRBD2, but this gene call is untestable without DNA. Germline assignment: CDR1 MNHNS and CDR2 SASEGT. This CDR3 has 14 amino acids. CDR3 sequence: CASSLAGGRNTQYF.

CDR3 sequence: CASSLSSRKQETQYF. This chain links TRBV5-4 with TRBJ2-5. The CDR3 is made up of 15 amino acids. Germline CDR1 is SGHNT and CDR2 is YYREEE (reference sequence).

The J gene is TRBJ1-1, the V gene TRBV9; the D call from TCRdb, TRBD1, cannot be confirmed without DNA. Germline CDR1 and CDR2: SGDLS and YYNGEE. The CDR3 consists of 19 residues. CDR3 protein: CASSPPGHTGLGVNTEAFF.

The chain carries TRBV20-1 and TRBJ2-1; checking the TCRdb D call of TRBD2 is not possible without DNA. The CDR3 covers 15 residues. CDR1 and CDR2 from the germline V gene are DFQATT and SNEGSKA (reference sequence). CDR3 sequence: CSPREGSWVYNEQFF.

V and J are TRBV4-3 and TRBJ1-2; checking the TCRdb D call of TRBD1 is not possible without DNA. CDR3 length equals 17 residues. In germline, CDR1 is LGHNA, CDR2 YSLEER. This CDR3 reads CASSQDSRTGNRDGYTF.

The V and J genes are TRBV6-5 and TRBJ1-4. Per the germline V gene, CDR1 is MNHEY and CDR2 is SVGAGI. The CDR3 is 13 residues long. CDR3 in amino acids: CASSYEGTRKLFF.

The rearrangement uses TRBV6-6 and TRBJ2-7; TCRdb lists TRBD1, though no DNA is available to test this call. This CDR3 is built from 14 residues. The germline gives CDR1 MNHNY, CDR2 SVGAGI (reference sequence). The chain's CDR3 is CASSYSDRHYEQYF.

This chain uses TRBV5-6 with TRBJ2-3; TCRdb's D gene call, TRBD2, goes unchecked for lack of DNA. The CDR3 totals 16 residues. Germline V gives CDR1 SGHDT, CDR2 YYEEEE. The CDR3 here is CASSPAGALNTDTQYF.

This chain joins TRBV5-1 and TRBJ2-5; TCRdb selects TRBD1, and the lack of DNA leaves this call unchecked. The germline CDR1 and CDR2 sequences are SGHRS and YFSETQ. The CDR3 runs to 14 residues. Here the CDR3 reads CASAPDRVRETQYF.

The chain uses TRBV5-1 and TRBJ2-7; TCRdb's D call of TRBD1 is untestable without DNA. Germline loops: CDR1 SGHRS, CDR2 YFSETQ. The CDR3 spans 14 residues. The CDR3 loop is CASSPGQAIYEQYF.

The gene calls are TRBV5-1 and TRBJ1-1; TCRdb proposes TRBD1, but this gene call is untestable without DNA. The CDR3 sequence is 15 residues long. Germline loops: CDR1 SGHRS, CDR2 YFSETQ. The CDR3 protein is CASSLGGSMNTEAFF.

The chain carries TRBV10-3 and TRBJ1-5. The CDR3 length is 14 residues. Germline assignment: CDR1 ENHRY and CDR2 SYGVKD. The chain's CDR3 is CATQTRPGNQPQHF.

The V gene is TRBV28, the J gene TRBJ2-3; TCRdb's D call of TRBD1 is untestable without DNA. CDR1 is MDHEN and CDR2 is SYDVKM in the germline V gene. This CDR3 comprises 14 residues. The CDR3 spells CASRTGTRIDTQYF.

V usage is TRBV11-2 and J usage is TRBJ1-5. Germline V lookup: CDR1 SGHAT, CDR2 FQNNGV. There are 14 residues in the CDR3. CDR3 loop: CASSPAGNRQPQHF.

The gene calls are TRBV11-2 and TRBJ2-7; TCRdb outputs TRBD1, but without DNA this stays unchecked. In germline, CDR1 is SGHAT, CDR2 FQNNGV. CDR3 size: 18 residues. CDR3 protein: CASSHRQAPLSHSYEQYF.

The chain couples TRBV5-1 to TRBJ1-5. The germline CDR1 and CDR2 sequences are SGHRS and YFSETQ. This CDR3 spans 13 amino acids. The CDR3 is CASSLDEGQPQHF.

V is TRBV7-8 and J is TRBJ1-2; TCRdb's D call of TRBD1 is untestable without DNA. Per germline, CDR1 SGHVS and CDR2 FQNEAQ. The CDR3 contains 16 residues. CDR3 sequence: CASSLVRVRRDYGYTF. The full variable domain, its missing parts supplied by reference TRBV7-8 and TRBJ1-2, is GAGVSQSPRYKVAKRGQDVALRCDPISGHVSLFWYQQALGQGPEFLTYFQNEAQLDKSGLPSDRFFAERPEGSVSTLKIQRTQQEDSAVYLCASSLVRVRRDYGYTFGSGTRLTVV.

The chain recombines TRBV3-1 with TRBJ1-6; without DNA, the TCRdb call of TRBD1 cannot be checked. CDR1 is LGHDT and CDR2 is YNNKEL in the germline V gene (reference sequence). This CDR3 is 16 amino acids long. CDR3 protein: CASSQDLARGGPPLHF.

The chain employs TRBV18 and TRBJ2-1; TCRdb's D call, TRBD1, is unchecked because there is no DNA. The germline V gene has CDR1 KGHSH and CDR2 LQKENI. This CDR3 contains 14 residues. CDR3: CASSPGQGGNEQFF.

This chain uses TRBV5-1 with TRBJ2-2; TCRdb's D call, TRBD1, is unchecked because there is no DNA. CDR1 and CDR2 (germline): SGHRS, YFSETQ. This CDR3 region has 15 residues. CDR3 region: CASKGTGYDTGELFF.

The chain couples TRBV21-1 to TRBJ2-7; there is no DNA to check the TCRdb D call of TRBD1. TRBV21-1 is flagged as a pseudogene. CDR3 length: 16 residues. This chain's CDR3 is CASSGGLGTQAYEQYF.

The chain carries TRBV7-9 and TRBJ1-2; the D call of TRBD1 rests on TCRdb alone, since no DNA is present to check it. Germline loops: CDR1 SEHNR, CDR2 FQNEAQ (reference sequence). The CDR3 is 14 amino acids. CDR3 protein: CASSQSQWGSGYTF.

The chain links TRBV10-2 to TRBJ2-4; no DNA is available, so the TRBD1 call from TCRdb remains unchecked. The germline CDR1 and CDR2 sequences are WSHSY and SAAADI. CDR3 length: 13 residues. CDR3 region: CASVPGQGDIQYF.

The chain has TRBV6-2 or TRBV6-3 and TRBJ2-1; the TCRdb D gene call, TRBD1, has no DNA to confirm it. The CDR3 extends over 16 amino acids. Germline V CDR1 and CDR2: MNHEY, SVGEGT. CDR3 loop: CASSSRQGASYNEQFF.

The rearrangement links TRBV11-2 to TRBJ2-1; TCRdb gives TRBD1 as the D gene, but with no DNA this cannot be confirmed. Per germline, CDR1 SGHAT and CDR2 FQNNGV. The CDR3 totals 13 residues. CDR3 residues: CASSSDTYNEQFF. Drawing the rest from reference TRBV11-2 and TRBJ2-1, the complete variable domain is EAGVAQSPRYKIIEKRQSVAFWCNPISGHATLYWYQQILGQGPKLLIQFQNNGVVDDSQLPKDRFSAERLKGVDSTLKIQPAKLEDSAVYLCASSSDTYNEQFFGPGTRLTVL.

V usage is TRBV6-1 and J usage is TRBJ2-7; the D call of TRBD1 rests on TCRdb alone, since no DNA is present to check it. The V gene's germline CDR1 is MNHNS and CDR2 SASEGT. This CDR3 spans 16 amino acids. The CDR3 protein is CASSEGNRGTSYEQYF.